This TCR beta chain was sequenced for a study of T cell responses to AZD1222 COVID-19 vaccine. V lost 4 bases and J 7 bases, leaving 11 bases between the germline ends. Germline V CDR1 and CDR2: SGHRS, YFSETQ. The CDR3 is 12 amino acids. Some clones are missing from TCRdb's copy, which holds only in-frame ones; the method was immunoSEQ multiplex PCR. The repertoire includes 150,000 or so clones, about 89% of them detected once, and 1% to 1.5% sits in the top ten. Points from the study as a whole: Increased Spike-specific TCR breadth and depth were observed after two AZD1222 doses. Clonal diversity may have been underestimated, and the donors were mostly white British, with more females than males.

About this clone itself: Antigen unknown.

Researchers grouped second doses given at about 4 or about 12 weeks into one pool. This TCR came from an adult who received the AZD1222 COVID-19 vaccine. The J gene is TRBJ1-2, the V gene TRBV5-1; a weak D match, TRBD1 (5 bases). The sample here was peripheral blood, taken 28 days after the second AZD1222 dose. The CDR3 DNA follows: TGCGCCAGCAGCCCCGACAGTTTTGGCTACACCTTC. This codes for CASSPDSFGYTF. The full variable domain, rest sourced from reference TRBV5-1 and TRBJ1-2, is KAGVTQTPRYLIKTRGQQVTLSCSPISGHRSVSWYQQTPGQGLQFLFEYFSETQRNKGNFPGRFSGRQFSNSRSEMNVSTLELGDSALYLCASSPDSFGYTFGSGTRLTVV.